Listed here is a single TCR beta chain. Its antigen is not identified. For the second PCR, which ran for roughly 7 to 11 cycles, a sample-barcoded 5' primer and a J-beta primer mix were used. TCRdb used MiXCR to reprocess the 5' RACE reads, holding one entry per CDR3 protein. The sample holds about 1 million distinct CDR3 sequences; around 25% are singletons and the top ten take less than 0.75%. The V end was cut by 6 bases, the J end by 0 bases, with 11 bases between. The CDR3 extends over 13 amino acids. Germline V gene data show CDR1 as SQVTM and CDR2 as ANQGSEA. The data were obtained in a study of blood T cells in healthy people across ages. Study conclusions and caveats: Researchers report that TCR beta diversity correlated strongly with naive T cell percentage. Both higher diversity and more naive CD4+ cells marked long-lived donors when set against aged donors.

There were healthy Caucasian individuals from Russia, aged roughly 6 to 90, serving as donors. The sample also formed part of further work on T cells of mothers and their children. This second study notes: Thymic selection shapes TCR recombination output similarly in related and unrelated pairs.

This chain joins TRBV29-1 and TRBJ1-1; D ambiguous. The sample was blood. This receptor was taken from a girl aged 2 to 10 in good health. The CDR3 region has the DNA TGCAGCGTAACCGGACGGTTGAACACTGAAGCTTTCTTT. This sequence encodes CSVTGRLNTEAFF.